The 2 T cell receptor beta chains presented below share a single source sample, sequenced in a study of T cell clonotyping in hematopoietic cell transplantation. Assay: immunoSEQ multiplex PCR; the TCRdb copy retains only in-frame clones and omits some. The sample consists of over 25,000 clones, 80% to 95% of them appearing once. This material consisted of PBMCs, taken 100 days after allogeneic stem cell transplant. The receptors here all came from a female patient aged 50-65 years who had an allogeneic stem cell transplant from a related donor, so the T cells may come from the graft donor. Some clones in this sample may be carry-over from other donors' samples.

This clone was seen just once. The V and J genes are TRBV11-2 and TRBJ1-1, with TRBD1 as a possible D gene (5 bases). The CDR3 is 13 amino acids. The V end was cut by 5 bases, the J end by 2 bases, with 9 bases between. Germline values: CDR1 SGHAT, CDR2 FQNNGV. The CDR3 is CASSKTDNTEAFF. The CDR3 DNA reads TGTGCCAGCAGCAAGACAGATAACACTGAAGCTTTCTTT. Full variable domain (rest looked up from reference TRBV11-2 and TRBJ1-1): EAGVAQSPRYKIIEKRQSVAFWCNPISGHATLYWYQQILGQGPKLLIQFQNNGVVDDSQLPKDRFSAERLKGVDSTLKIQPAKLEDSAVYLCASSKTDNTEAFFGQGTRLTVV.

This clone was seen a single time. The chain joins TRBV7-3 to TRBJ2-3; 12 nucleotides match TRBD1. Germline V gene sequence: CDR1 SGHTA, CDR2 FQGTGA. This CDR3 has 16 residues. Trimming at V came to 5 bases and at J to 6 bases, leaving 9 bases not matched to a gene. The CDR3 sequence is CASSLMGTGGADTQYF. The DNA for the CDR3 is TGTGCCAGCAGCCTCATGGGGACAGGGGGCGCCGATACGCAGTATTTT.